The sequence of this T cell receptor beta chain was determined in a study of sequential checkpoint blockade in melanoma. Study-wide background: Arm A got nivolumab then ipilimumab; arm B the reverse, 1:1. After both sequences, patients received maintenance nivolumab.

Here immunoSEQ multiplex PCR was the method, and the copy in TCRdb shows in-frame clones only, minus some. The sample lists 35,000 to 45,000 clones, almost 85% seen once, with 4.5% to 7% in the top ten. This CDR3 contains 16 residues. The V gene end was trimmed by 1 base and the J gene end by 6 bases; junction bases not matched to a gene: 6. Germline assignment: CDR1 LGHNA and CDR2 YNFKEQ. Treatment: randomized to nivolumab then ipilimumab (arm A) or the reverse (arm B). None of the patients previously received DNA-damaging chemotherapy. Sorted cells were live CD3+CD8+, lacking CD19 and CD56, from PBMCs.

This receptor was identified in a human donor with melanoma. V usage is TRBV4-2 and J usage is TRBJ2-3, with TRBD2 matching over 11 bases. The sequences come from CD8+ T cells sorted from blood (inferred from file names), collected from a patient given nivolumab and ipilimumab in sequence. The CDR3 loop is CASSQATTSGEDTQYF. For the CDR3, the DNA is TGTGCCAGCAGCCAAGCAACGACTAGCGGGGAGGATACGCAGTATTTT.